This T cell receptor (beta chain) originates from a study of T cell changes during pregnancy in multiple sclerosis. TCRdb keeps only in-frame clones here, not all; method: immunoSEQ multiplex PCR. This sample yields more than 9,500 clones, of which roughly 82% are seen a single time; about 11% belongs to the top ten. This CDR3 is 16 amino acids long. V trimming: 4 bases; J trimming: 4 bases; junction bases outside the gene matches: 7. Germline V CDR1 and CDR2: MNHEY, SVGAGI. This sequence joins TRBV6-5 and TRBJ2-6, with 7 bases lining up with TRBD2. The sequence derives from a female donor in good health, enrolled as a control in a pregnancy study. This material consisted of CD8+ T cells from peripheral blood mononuclear cells, taken after pregnancy. CDR3 nucleotide sequence: TGTGCCAGCAGTTCCCTCCGAGCGGGAGGGGCCAACGTCCTGACTTTC. The encoded protein is CASSSLRAGGANVLTF.